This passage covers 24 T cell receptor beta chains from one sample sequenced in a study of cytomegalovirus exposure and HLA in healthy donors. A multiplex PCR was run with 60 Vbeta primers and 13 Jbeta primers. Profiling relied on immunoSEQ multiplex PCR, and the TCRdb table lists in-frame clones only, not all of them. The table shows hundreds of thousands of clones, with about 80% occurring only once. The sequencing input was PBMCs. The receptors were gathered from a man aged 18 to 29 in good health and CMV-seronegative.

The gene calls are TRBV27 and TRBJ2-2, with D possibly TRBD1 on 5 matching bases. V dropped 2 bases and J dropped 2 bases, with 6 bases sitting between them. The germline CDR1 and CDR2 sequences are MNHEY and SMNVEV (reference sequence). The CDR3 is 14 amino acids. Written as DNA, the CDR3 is TGTGCCAGCAGTTTAACAGGAAACACCGGGGAGCTGTTTTTT. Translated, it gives CASSLTGNTGELFF.

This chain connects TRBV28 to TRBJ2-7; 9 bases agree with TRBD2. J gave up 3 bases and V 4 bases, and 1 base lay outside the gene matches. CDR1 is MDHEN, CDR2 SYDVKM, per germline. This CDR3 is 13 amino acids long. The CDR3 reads CASSSLAGYEQYF. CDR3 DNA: TGTGCCAGCAGTTCACTAGCGGGCTACGAGCAGTACTTC.

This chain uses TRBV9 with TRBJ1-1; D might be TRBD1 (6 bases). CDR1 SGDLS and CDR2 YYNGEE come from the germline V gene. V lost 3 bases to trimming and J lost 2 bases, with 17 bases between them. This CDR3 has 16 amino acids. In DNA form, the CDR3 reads TGTGCCAGCAGCGAACCCGGGACAACGTTTAACACTGAAGCTTTCTTT. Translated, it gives CASSEPGTTFNTEAFF.

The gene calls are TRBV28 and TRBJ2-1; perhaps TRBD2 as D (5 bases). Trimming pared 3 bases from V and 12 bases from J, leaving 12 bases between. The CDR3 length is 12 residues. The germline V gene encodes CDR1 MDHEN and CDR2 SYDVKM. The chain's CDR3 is CASSLDFGRQFF. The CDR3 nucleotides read TGTGCCAGCAGTTTGGACTTCGGAAGGCAGTTCTTC.

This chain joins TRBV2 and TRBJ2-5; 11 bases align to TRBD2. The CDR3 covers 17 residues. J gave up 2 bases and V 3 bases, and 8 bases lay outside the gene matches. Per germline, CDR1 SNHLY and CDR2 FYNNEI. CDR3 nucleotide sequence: TGTGCCAGCAGTGACCCGGTAGGGACTAGCGGACAAGAGACCCAGTACTTC. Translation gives CASSDPVGTSGQETQYF.

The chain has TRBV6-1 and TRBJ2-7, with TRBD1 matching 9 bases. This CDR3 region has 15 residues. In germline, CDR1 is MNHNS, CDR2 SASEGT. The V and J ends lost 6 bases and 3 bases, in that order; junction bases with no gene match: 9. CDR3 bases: TGTGCCAGCAGCGAATTCACAGGGGGCATCTACGAGCAGTACTTC. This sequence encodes CASSEFTGGIYEQYF.

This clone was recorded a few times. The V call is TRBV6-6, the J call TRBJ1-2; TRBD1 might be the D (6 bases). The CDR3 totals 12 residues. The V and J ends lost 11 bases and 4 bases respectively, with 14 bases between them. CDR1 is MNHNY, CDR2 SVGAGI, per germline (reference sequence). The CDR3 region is CAAGGPFYGYTF. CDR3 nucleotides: TGTGCCGCCGGGGGGCCTTTCTATGGCTACACCTTC.

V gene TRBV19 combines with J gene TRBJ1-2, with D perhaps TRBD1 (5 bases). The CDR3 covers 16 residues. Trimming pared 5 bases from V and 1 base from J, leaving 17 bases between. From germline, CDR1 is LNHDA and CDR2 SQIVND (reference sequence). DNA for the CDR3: TGTGCCAGTAGTCCTCGGAGGGACGGGTTTAACTATGGCTACACCTTC. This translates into CASSPRRDGFNYGYTF.

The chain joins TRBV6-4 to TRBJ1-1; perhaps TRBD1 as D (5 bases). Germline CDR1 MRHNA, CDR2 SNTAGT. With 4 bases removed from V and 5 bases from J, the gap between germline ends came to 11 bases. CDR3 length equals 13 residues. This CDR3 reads CASSVGVMTEAFF. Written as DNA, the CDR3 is TGTGCCAGCAGTGTAGGGGTAATGACTGAAGCTTTCTTT.

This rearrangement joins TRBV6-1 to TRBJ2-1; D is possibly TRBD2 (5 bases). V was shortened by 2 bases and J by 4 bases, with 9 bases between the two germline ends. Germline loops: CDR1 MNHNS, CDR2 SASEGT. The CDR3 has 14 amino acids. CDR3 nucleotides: TGTGCCAGCAGTGAACCCCGGGATTACAATGAGCAGTTCTTC. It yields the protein CASSEPRDYNEQFF.

This chain's CDR3 is CASSAPPDRGQETQYF. As DNA, the CDR3 is TGTGCCAGCAGTGCCCCCCCGGACAGGGGACAAGAGACCCAGTACTTC. The chain is built from TRBV25-1 and TRBJ2-5; TRBD1 matches at 9 bases. The CDR3 is made up of 16 amino acids. V lost 4 bases and J lost 2; bases outside the gene matches: 8. Germline CDR1 MGHDK, CDR2 SYGVNS.

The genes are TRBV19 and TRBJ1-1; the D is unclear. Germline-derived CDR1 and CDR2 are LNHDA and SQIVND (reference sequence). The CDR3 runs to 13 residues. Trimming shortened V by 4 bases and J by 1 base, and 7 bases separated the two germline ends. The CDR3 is CASSTPGNTEAFF. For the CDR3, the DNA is TGTGCCAGTAGTACGCCGGGGAACACTGAAGCTTTCTTT.

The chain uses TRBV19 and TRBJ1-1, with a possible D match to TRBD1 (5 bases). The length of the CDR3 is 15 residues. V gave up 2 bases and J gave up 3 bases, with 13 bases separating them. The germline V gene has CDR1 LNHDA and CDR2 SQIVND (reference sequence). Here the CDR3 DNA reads TGTGCCAGTAGTATATTGGGCCCGGGGGACACTGAAGCTTTCTTT. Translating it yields CASSILGPGDTEAFF.

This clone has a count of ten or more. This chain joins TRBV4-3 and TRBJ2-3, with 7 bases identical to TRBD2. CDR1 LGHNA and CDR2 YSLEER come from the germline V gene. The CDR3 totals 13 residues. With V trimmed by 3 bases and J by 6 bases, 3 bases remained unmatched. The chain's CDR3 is CASSQQLADTQYF. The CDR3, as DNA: TGCGCCAGCAGCCAGCAACTAGCGGATACGCAGTATTTT.

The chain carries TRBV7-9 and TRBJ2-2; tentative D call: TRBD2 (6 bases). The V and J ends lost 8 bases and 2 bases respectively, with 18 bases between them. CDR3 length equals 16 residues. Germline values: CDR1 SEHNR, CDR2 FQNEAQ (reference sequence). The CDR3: CASYRTGGINTGELFF. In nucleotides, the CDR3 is TGTGCCAGCTACAGAACAGGAGGGATTAACACCGGGGAGCTGTTTTTT.

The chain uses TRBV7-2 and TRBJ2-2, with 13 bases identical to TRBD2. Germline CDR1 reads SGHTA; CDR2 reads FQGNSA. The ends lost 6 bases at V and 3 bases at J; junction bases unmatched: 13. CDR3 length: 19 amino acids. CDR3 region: CASRGTSGGALGYTGELFF. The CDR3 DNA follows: TGTGCCAGCAGGGGTACTAGCGGGGGGGCTCTAGGTTACACCGGGGAGCTGTTTTTT.

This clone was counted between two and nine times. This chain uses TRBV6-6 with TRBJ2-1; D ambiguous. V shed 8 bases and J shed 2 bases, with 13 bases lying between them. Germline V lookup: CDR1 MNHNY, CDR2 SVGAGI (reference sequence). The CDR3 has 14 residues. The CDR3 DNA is TGTGCCAGCGGAGACCCGGGTACCTACAATGAGCAGTTCTTC. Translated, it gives CASGDPGTYNEQFF.

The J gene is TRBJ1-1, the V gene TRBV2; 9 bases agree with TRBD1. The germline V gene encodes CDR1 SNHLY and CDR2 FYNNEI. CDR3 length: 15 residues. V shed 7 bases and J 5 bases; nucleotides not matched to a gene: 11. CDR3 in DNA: TGTGCCAGCAACACGGGACAGGGCCGAGGGACTGAAGCTTTCTTT. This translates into CASNTGQGRGTEAFF.

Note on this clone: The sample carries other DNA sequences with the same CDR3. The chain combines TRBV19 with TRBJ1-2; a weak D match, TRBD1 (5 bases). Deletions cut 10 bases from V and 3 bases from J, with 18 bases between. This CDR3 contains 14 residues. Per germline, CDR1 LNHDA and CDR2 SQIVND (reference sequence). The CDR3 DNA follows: TGTGCCACTTATTCAGGGTTACGTCACTATGGCTACACCTTC. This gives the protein CATYSGLRHYGYTF.

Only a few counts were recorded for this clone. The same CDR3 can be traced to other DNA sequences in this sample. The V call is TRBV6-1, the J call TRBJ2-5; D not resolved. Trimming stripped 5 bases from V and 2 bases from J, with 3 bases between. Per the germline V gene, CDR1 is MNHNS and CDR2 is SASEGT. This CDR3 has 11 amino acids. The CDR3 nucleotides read TGTGCCAGCAGTCCACAAGAGACCCAGTACTTC. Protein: CASSPQETQYF.

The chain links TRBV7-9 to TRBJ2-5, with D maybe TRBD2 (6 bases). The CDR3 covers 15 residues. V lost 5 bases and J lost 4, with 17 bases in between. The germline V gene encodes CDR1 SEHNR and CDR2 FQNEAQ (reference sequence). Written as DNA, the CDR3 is TGTGCCAGCAGCGGCGGGGTGGAAATAAGAGAGACCCAGTACTTC. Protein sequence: CASSGGVEIRETQYF.

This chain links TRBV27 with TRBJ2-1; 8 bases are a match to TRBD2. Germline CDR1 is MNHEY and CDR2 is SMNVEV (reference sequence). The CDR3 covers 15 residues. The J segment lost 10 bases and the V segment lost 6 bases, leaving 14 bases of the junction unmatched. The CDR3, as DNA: TGTGCCAGCAGCCCCTCGAGCGGGAGACCCCAGGAGCAGTTCTTC. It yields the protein CASSPSSGRPQEQFF.

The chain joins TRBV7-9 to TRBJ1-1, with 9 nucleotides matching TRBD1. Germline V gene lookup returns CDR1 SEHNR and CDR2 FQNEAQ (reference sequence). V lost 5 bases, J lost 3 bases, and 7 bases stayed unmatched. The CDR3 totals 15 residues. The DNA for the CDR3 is TGTGCCAGCAGCCCCCGAAGGGACAGGGACACTGAAGCTTTCTTT. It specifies CASSPRRDRDTEAFF.

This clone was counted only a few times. The CDR3 protein is CASSRDGTGLLEQYF. Written as DNA, the CDR3 is TGTGCCAGCAGCCGAGACGGGACAGGACTTTTAGAGCAGTACTTC. The chain joins TRBV7-6 to TRBJ2-7, with TRBD1 matching over 8 bases. V trimming: 5 bases; J trimming: 7 bases; junction bases outside the gene matches: 13. CDR1 is SGHVS, CDR2 FNYEAQ, per germline. The CDR3 contains 15 residues.